These 19 T cell receptor beta chains were all obtained from the same sample, sequenced in a study of T cells in Graves' hyperthyroidism and ophthalmopathy. RNA transcripts yielded amplified TCR beta CDR3 regions. HTBI primers were the set used in a first-round RT-PCR of the TCR CDR3. TCRdb reanalysed the multiplex PCR reads using MiXCR and keeps one entry per CDR3 protein. The sample has nearly 600,000 distinct CDR3 sequences, 11% to 15% seen once. The sample consisted of blood. These receptors came from a woman aged 18-29 years with Graves' ophthalmopathy.

Note on this clonotype: A read error is possible here, since a much larger clone lies one base away. The CDR3 sequence: CVSSHPGWALGEQYF. DNA for the CDR3: TGTGTCAGCAGCCATCCCGGGTGGGCCCTCGGTGAGCAGTACTTC. This sequence joins TRBV5-5 and TRBJ2-7; D call uncertain. Germline-derived CDR1 and CDR2 are SGHKS and YYEKEE (reference sequence). The length of the CDR3 is 15 residues.

This clonotype was seen a single time. One base away lies a much larger clone, so this may be a sequencing read error. The genes are TRBV6-5 and TRBJ1-1; D is unresolved. This CDR3 has 17 amino acids. Germline V lookup: CDR1 MNHEY, CDR2 SVGAGI. The CDR3 spells CVSSYSPYGFMNTEAFF. The CDR3 DNA is TGTGTCAGCAGTTACTCGCCGTACGGCTTCATGAACACTGAAGCTTTCTTT.

V is TRBV6-2 or TRBV6-3 and J is TRBJ2-7, with 12 positions matching TRBD2. The CDR3 is 17 residues long. V lost 2 bases to trimming and J lost 4 bases; unmatched junction nucleotides: 9. The germline V gene has CDR1 MNHEY and CDR2 SVGEGT. CDR3 protein: CASSYETSGSGVYEQYF. The CDR3 DNA reads TGTGCCAGCAGTTACGAGACTAGCGGGAGCGGTGTATACGAGCAGTACTTC.

This clonotype came up once. The genes are TRBV29-1 and TRBJ2-3, with 14 nucleotides matching TRBD2. In germline, CDR1 is SQVTM, CDR2 ANQGSEA. The length of the CDR3 is 18 residues. With 0 bases clipped from V and 4 bases from J, the junction kept 9 bases outside the gene matches. CDR3 amino acids: CSVEDPGGLAGVPDTQYF. Written as DNA, the CDR3 is TGCAGCGTTGAAGACCCAGGGGGACTAGCGGGAGTCCCAGATACGCAGTATTTT.

This clonotype showed up many times. The chain is built from TRBV6-1 and TRBJ2-3; 14 positions agree with TRBD2. This CDR3 has 15 residues. In germline, CDR1 is MNHNS, CDR2 SASEGT. Losses at the gene ends were 8 bases for V and 4 bases for J; bases not matched to a gene: 5. This chain's CDR3 is CASLGLAGAADTQYF. CDR3 bases: TGTGCCAGCTTGGGACTAGCGGGAGCAGCAGATACGCAGTATTTT.

In its sample, this clonotype was seen many times. This sequence joins TRBV20-1 and TRBJ2-3; 10 positions match TRBD2. CDR3 size: 13 residues. V lost 6 bases to trimming and J lost 7 bases; unmatched junction nucleotides: 7. Germline CDR1 reads DFQATT; CDR2 reads SNEGSKA (reference sequence). CDR3: CSAQREGGNTQYF. CDR3 DNA: TGCAGTGCACAGCGGGAGGGAGGAAATACGCAGTATTTT.

Ten or more counts support this clonotype. The chain carries TRBV7-9 and TRBJ2-5, with 10 positions matching TRBD2. This CDR3 spans 17 amino acids. Germline-derived CDR1 and CDR2 are SEHNR and FQNEAQ (reference sequence). Trimming cost V 0 bases and J 4 bases; bases outside gene matches: 8. CDR3: CASSLAQGRLAGETQYF. CDR3 sequence (DNA): TGTGCCAGCAGCTTAGCGCAGGGAAGACTAGCGGGAGAGACCCAGTACTTC.

This clonotype was found a few times. The chain employs TRBV20-1 and TRBJ2-3; D unresolved. The CDR3 covers 15 residues. The germline V gene encodes CDR1 DFQATT and CDR2 SNEGSKA (reference sequence). Trimming removed 4 bases from V and 6 bases from J, with 20 bases in between. In nucleotides, the CDR3 is TGCAGTGCTATTGCAACTATCCTCAACTTGGATACGCAGTATTTT. This sequence encodes CSAIATILNLDTQYF.

This clonotype has just a few counts. The chain carries TRBV12-3 or TRBV12-4 and TRBJ2-1; 9 bases agree with TRBD2. The CDR3 spans 16 residues. The junction had 11 bases not matched to a gene; V was cut back by 9 bases and J by 2 bases. Written as DNA, the CDR3 is TGTGCCAGTGGGGGTCAAGGCGGGAGGGCCTACAATGAGCAGTTCTTC. It encodes CASGGQGGRAYNEQFF.

This clonotype appeared many times. The rearrangement joins TRBV30 to TRBJ2-7; D possibly corresponds to TRBD1 (5 bases). V was trimmed by 1 base and J by 2 bases, leaving 9 bases between them. The length of the CDR3 is 13 residues. Germline V gene sequence: CDR1 GTSNPN, CDR2 SVGIG (reference sequence). CDR3 sequence reads: CAWSEGRAYEQYF. DNA of the CDR3: TGTGCCTGGAGTGAAGGCAGGGCCTACGAGCAGTACTTC.

This clonotype occurred many times. The gene calls are TRBV4-1 and TRBJ2-7; possible D gene TRBD2, 6 bases. Germline-derived CDR1 and CDR2 are MGHRA and YSYEKL. Trimming stripped 3 bases from V and 3 bases from J, with 18 bases between. CDR3 length equals 16 residues. For the CDR3, the DNA is TGCGCCAGCAGCCACGCTGGGATAGCGGCATACTACGAGCAGTACTTC. Translation gives CASSHAGIAAYYEQYF.

This clonotype showed up many times. The gene calls are TRBV2 and TRBJ2-7, with 9 bases lining up with TRBD1. The germline CDR1 and CDR2 sequences are SNHLY and FYNNEI. Losses at the gene ends were 3 bases for V and 0 bases for J; bases not matched to a gene: 6. The CDR3 is 16 residues long. In nucleotides, the CDR3 is TGTGCCAGCAGTGAGGCCTGGACAGGGGACTCCTACGAGCAGTACTTC. Encoded protein: CASSEAWTGDSYEQYF.

This chain joins TRBV6-1 and TRBJ2-3; perhaps TRBD2 as D (5 bases). This CDR3 comprises 16 residues. The germline V and J ends were trimmed by 7 bases and 2 bases, with 19 bases remaining between them. CDR1 and CDR2 (germline): MNHNS, SASEGT. The CDR3 spells CASNTGLAGDTDTQYF. The DNA of the CDR3 is TGTGCCAGCAACACGGGTCTAGCCGGGGACACAGATACGCAGTATTTT.

This clonotype was recorded at least ten times. The chain employs TRBV12-3 or TRBV12-4 and TRBJ1-2; tentative D call: TRBD1 (5 bases). V was trimmed by 5 bases and J by 0 bases, leaving 13 bases between them. This CDR3 is built from 15 residues. The CDR3 is CASSPETEANYGYTF. The CDR3 DNA follows: TGTGCCAGCAGTCCCGAGACAGAGGCTAACTATGGCTACACCTTC.

For this clonotype: This may come from a read error, since a much larger clone is one base off. The chain employs TRBV11-3 and TRBJ2-7, with D uncertain. The CDR3 is 14 amino acids. Germline assignment: CDR1 SGHNT and CDR2 YENEEA. V was trimmed by 1 base and J by 5 bases, leaving 12 bases between them. The CDR3 region has the DNA TGTGCCAGCAGCTTAGGAAGTGGGATCGACGAGCAGTACTTC. Its protein product is CASSLGSGIDEQYF.

In this sample, this clonotype turned up many times. The genes are TRBV2 and TRBJ2-7; 8 bases are shared with TRBD1. CDR1 is SNHLY, CDR2 FYNNEI, per germline. The length of the CDR3 is 16 residues. Trimming removed 4 bases from V and 2 bases from J; junction bases left unmatched: 10. CDR3 loop: CASSGVRTGITYEQYF. CDR3 coding DNA: TGTGCCAGCAGTGGGGTGCGGACAGGGATCACCTACGAGCAGTACTTC.

In this sample, this clonotype turned up many times. The chain carries TRBV20-1 and TRBJ2-5; possibly TRBD2 for D (7 bases). Trimming pared 0 bases from V and 5 bases from J, leaving 13 bases between. The CDR3 loop spans 14 amino acids. In germline, CDR1 is DFQATT, CDR2 SNEGSKA (reference sequence). CDR3 sequence: CSARDAEGGETQYF. In nucleotides, the CDR3 is TGCAGTGCTAGAGATGCTGAGGGGGGGGAGACCCAGTACTTC.

V is TRBV9 and J is TRBJ2-1; 10 positions agree with TRBD2. This CDR3 has 15 amino acids. CDR1 SGDLS and CDR2 YYNGEE come from the germline V gene. The junction had 11 bases not matched to a gene; V was cut back by 4 bases and J by 10 bases. CDR3 region: CASSSGLAAVGEQFF. CDR3 coding DNA: TGTGCCAGCAGCTCCGGACTAGCGGCGGTTGGGGAGCAGTTCTTC.

This clonotype appeared many times. This sequence joins TRBV7-3 and TRBJ2-3, with 12 bases lining up with TRBD2. V was clipped by 4 bases and J by 0 bases; unmatched bases: 11. CDR3 length: 19 residues. Per germline, CDR1 SGHTA and CDR2 FQGTGA. CDR3 coding DNA: TGTGCCAGCAGCTCGCTAGCGGGAGGGCCCCGTGCTAGCACAGATACGCAGTATTTT. It yields the protein CASSSLAGGPRASTDTQYF.